A single sample gave rise to the 23 T cell receptor beta chains below, sequenced in a study of blood T cells in healthy people across ages. The authors ran a second PCR of 7 to 11 cycles using a sample-barcoded 5' primer and a J-beta primer mix. TCRdb fed the 5' RACE reads into MiXCR, producing one record per CDR3 protein. The repertoire has some 1.8 million distinct CDR3 sequences, about two fifths of them found once; the top ten carry more than 20%. Specimen: blood. The origin of the receptors is a human donor in good health.

This chain joins TRBV3-1 and TRBJ1-2; D call uncertain. CDR1 and CDR2 from the germline V gene are LGHDT and YNNKEL (reference sequence). Trimming pared 1 base from V and 6 bases from J, leaving 6 bases between. The CDR3 is 12 residues long. CDR3 DNA sequence: TGTGCCAGCAGCCAAGTCGACCATGGCTACACCTTC. Protein product: CASSQVDHGYTF.

This chain joins TRBV24-1 and TRBJ2-3; no clear D gene. Trimming pared 5 bases from V and 5 bases from J, leaving 10 bases between. Germline loops: CDR1 KGHDR, CDR2 SFDVKD. The CDR3 has 13 amino acids. The CDR3 nucleotides are TGTGCCACCAGTGCCCCCCTAGGAGATACGCAGTATTTT. It translates to CATSAPLGDTQYF.

This chain uses TRBV7-2 with TRBJ2-7; D gene unclear. CDR3 length: 15 amino acids. The V gene lost 0 bases and the J gene lost 4 bases, with 13 bases spanning the gap. Germline V gene data show CDR1 as SGHTA and CDR2 as FQGNSA. CDR3 sequence reads: CASSLAGSGRYEQYF. The CDR3 region has the DNA TGTGCCAGCAGCTTAGCAGGTTCTGGACGATACGAGCAGTACTTC.

The chain is built from TRBV6-2 or TRBV6-3 and TRBJ1-1, with 7 bases lining up with TRBD1. Unmatched junction bases numbered 9, after V lost 6 bases and J lost 2 bases. This CDR3 has 15 amino acids. Per the germline V gene, CDR1 is MNHEY and CDR2 is SVGEGT. This CDR3 is CASSFGTALNTEAFF. CDR3 nucleotides: TGTGCCAGCAGCTTTGGGACAGCCCTTAACACTGAAGCTTTCTTT.

V gene TRBV6-6 combines with J gene TRBJ2-6, with D possibly matching TRBD1 (5 bases). The CDR3 spans 16 residues. Germline CDR1 and CDR2: MNHNY and SVGAGI (reference sequence). V dropped 4 bases and J dropped 3 bases, with 13 bases sitting between them. The CDR3 here is CASSSTGVGGANVLTF. In nucleotides, the CDR3 is TGTGCCAGCAGTTCCACAGGTGTAGGTGGGGCCAACGTCCTGACTTTC.

This clonotype was found once. At one of its ends the junction is not consistent with the germline gene, which may arise from a read error. V gene TRBV5-1 combines with J gene TRBJ1-2, with D perhaps TRBD1 (6 bases). CDR3 size: 13 residues. The germline V gene encodes CDR1 SGHRS and CDR2 YFSETQ. The CDR3 region is CAGSLIAGDGYTF. In nucleotides, the CDR3 is TGCGCCGGCAGCTTAATAGCAGGGGATGGCTACACCTTC.

This clonotype was recorded a few times. The chain combines TRBV20-1 with TRBJ2-1; 8 bases align to TRBD2. V lost 2 bases, J lost 3 bases, and 0 bases stayed unmatched. Germline V gene data show CDR1 as DFQATT and CDR2 as SNEGSKA (reference sequence). There are 13 residues in the CDR3. The CDR3 DNA reads as TGCAGTGCTAGACGGGGGGGCTACAATGAGCAGTTCTTC. Translated: CSARRGGYNEQFF.

This clonotype is medium-sized (0.01 to 0.1%) within its sample. CDR3 loop: CASSEFGGTGANVLTF. The CDR3 DNA sequence: TGTGCCAGCAGTGAATTTGGGGGAACTGGGGCCAACGTCCTGACTTTC. The gene calls are TRBV6-1 and TRBJ2-6; D is perhaps TRBD1 or TRBD2 (5 bases each). CDR3 length: 16 residues. Germline lookup yields CDR1 MNHNS and CDR2 SASEGT. Trimming pared 2 bases from V and 2 bases from J, leaving 10 bases between.

Comment on this clonotype: Since no conserved phenylalanine or tryptophan closes the CDR3, a read error is the likely cause. CDR3 amino acids: CASSLIYGQGNQPQHV. For the CDR3, the DNA is TGTGCCAGCAGCTTAATTTATGGACAGGGCAATCAGCCCCAGCATGTT. The chain links TRBV7-2 to TRBJ1-5; 7 bases match TRBD1. The CDR3 is 16 residues long. The V gene's germline CDR1 is SGHTA and CDR2 FQGNSA. The J segment lost 2 bases and the V segment lost 2 bases, leaving 6 bases of the junction unmatched.

This clonotype has more than one count but fewer than ten. The chain has TRBV20-1 and TRBJ1-2; no clear D. Germline V CDR1 and CDR2: DFQATT, SNEGSKA (reference sequence). V lost 0 bases to trimming and J lost 0 bases, with 8 bases between them. The CDR3 contains 14 residues. The CDR3 protein is CSARDYLANYGYTF. In DNA form, the CDR3 reads TGCAGTGCTAGAGACTATTTAGCTAACTATGGCTACACCTTC.

The V gene is TRBV12-3 or TRBV12-4, the J gene TRBJ1-1; 10 positions agree with TRBD1. V lost 3 bases to trimming and J lost 11 bases; unmatched junction nucleotides: 12. The CDR3 runs 15 residues. The chain's CDR3 is CASSFRGQGPSMAFF. CDR3 nucleotide sequence: TGTGCCAGCAGTTTTAGGGGACAGGGGCCTTCCATGGCTTTCTTT.

This clonotype was found many times. The rearrangement joins TRBV4-2 to TRBJ2-7, with D tentatively TRBD1 (5 bases). Trimming removed 0 bases from V and 2 bases from J, with 11 bases in between. CDR3 size: 15 residues. Germline CDR1 reads LGHNA; CDR2 reads YNFKEQ. The CDR3 spells CASSQEKAGPYEQYF. CDR3 nucleotides: TGTGCCAGCAGCCAAGAAAAAGCAGGGCCCTACGAGCAGTACTTC.

The chain links TRBV12-3 or TRBV12-4 to TRBJ2-7; D gene uncertain. Trimming pared 8 bases from V and 0 bases from J, leaving 14 bases between. This CDR3 is 14 amino acids long. The CDR3 bases are TGTGCCAGCTCCGAGCACGGAAGCTCCTACGAGCAGTACTTC. It specifies CASSEHGSSYEQYF.

This chain links TRBV6-2 or TRBV6-3 with TRBJ2-5; 12 nucleotides match TRBD1. CDR3 length: 19 amino acids. The germline V gene encodes CDR1 MNHEY and CDR2 SVGEGT. V shed 6 bases, J shed 11 bases, and the junction held 25 bases outside the gene matches. The DNA for the CDR3 is TGTGCCAGCAGCATCTTGTGGGGTTTTAGAGGGACAGGGGGCATGGAGCAGTACTTC. It specifies CASSILWGFRGTGGMEQYF.

This sequence joins TRBV6-5 and TRBJ1-2, with TRBD1 as a possible D gene (6 bases). Trimming stripped 4 bases from V and 7 bases from J, with 13 bases between. Germline assignment: CDR1 MNHEY and CDR2 SVGAGI. The CDR3 loop spans 13 amino acids. The CDR3 protein is CASSSFDRTGYTF. The CDR3 DNA reads as TGTGCCAGCAGTTCATTCGACAGGACTGGCTACACCTTC.

The chain has TRBV7-2 and TRBJ1-2; 7 bases line up with TRBD1. The length of the CDR3 is 12 residues. V lost 5 bases and J lost 8; bases outside the gene matches: 5. Germline CDR1 reads SGHTA; CDR2 reads FQGNSA. CDR3 bases: TGTGCCAGCAGCAGACAGGGATGGGGCTACACCTTC. It encodes CASSRQGWGYTF.

The rearrangement links TRBV4-3 to TRBJ1-2, with D possibly matching TRBD1 (6 bases). Trimming pared 4 bases from V and 8 bases from J, leaving 17 bases between. In germline, CDR1 is LGHNA, CDR2 YSLEER. This CDR3 is 14 amino acids long. The CDR3 protein is CASSLTGGGQGYTF. DNA for the CDR3: TGCGCCAGCAGCCTCACTGGAGGGGGGCAGGGCTACACCTTC.

This clonotype showed up just a few times. The chain uses TRBV6-1 and TRBJ1-5; 9 bases line up with TRBD1. The germline gives CDR1 MNHNS, CDR2 SASEGT. Unmatched junction bases numbered 11, after V lost 10 bases and J lost 4 bases. The length of the CDR3 is 15 residues. The CDR3 region has the DNA TGTGCCACGGACAGGGGTCGAACCGTAAATCAGCCCCAGCATTTT. Translation: CATDRGRTVNQPQHF.

The chain links TRBV6-5 to TRBJ2-1, with 8 bases fitting TRBD1. V trimming: 0 bases; J trimming: 6 bases; junction bases outside the gene matches: 7. The CDR3 covers 16 residues. Germline V lookup: CDR1 MNHEY, CDR2 SVGAGI. CDR3 nucleotides: TGTGCCAGCAGTTACTCGGCGGGACAGGTCTTCAATGAGCAGTTCTTC. Its translation: CASSYSAGQVFNEQFF.

As for this clonotype: Sequence at one end of the junction differs from germline and may be a read error. The V gene is TRBV12-3 or TRBV12-4, the J gene TRBJ2-7, with D possibly being TRBD1 or TRBD2 (5 bases each). The CDR3 length is 13 residues. CDR3 nucleotide sequence: TGTGCCAGCGGTTTACAGGACACGGGGGAGCAGTACTTC. This encodes CASGLQDTGEQYF.

This clonotype turned up a few times. V gene TRBV29-1 combines with J gene TRBJ1-1; D remains unclear. Germline V lookup: CDR1 SQVTM, CDR2 ANQGSEA. The CDR3 loop spans 13 amino acids. V was pared by 4 bases and J by 1 base, with 10 bases between. CDR3 sequence: CSVGRERNTEAFF. The DNA of the CDR3 is TGCAGCGTTGGTAGGGAAAGGAACACTGAAGCTTTCTTT.

The sample holds a few counts of this clonotype. The genes are TRBV5-1 and TRBJ2-1, with D tentatively TRBD2 (7 bases). V was shortened by 4 bases and J by 7 bases, with 18 bases between the two germline ends. CDR3 length equals 15 residues. CDR1 is SGHRS, CDR2 YFSETQ, per germline. The DNA of the CDR3 is TGCGCCAGCAGCCGGAGGGGGGGGGCTGTGAATGAGCAGTTCTTC. Its translation is CASSRRGGAVNEQFF.

This clonotype has just a few counts. V usage is TRBV28 and J usage is TRBJ1-5; no clear D. The ends were cut back, 10 bases at V and 0 bases at J, with 7 bases in the middle. CDR1 is MDHEN, CDR2 SYDVKM, per germline. The CDR3 sequence is 12 residues long. CDR3 DNA: TGTGCCATCCAGAGTAGCAATCAGCCCCAGCATTTT. This translates into CAIQSSNQPQHF.